This is a list of T cell receptor beta chains from one sample in a study of blood T cell repertoires in COVID-19. TCRdb keeps only in-frame clones here, not all; method: immunoSEQ multiplex PCR. The table includes more than 95,000 clones, about 90% detected once. Sequencing was carried out using peripheral blood. Receptors were obtained from a man aged 45-65 years with acute or convalescent COVID-19. The CDR3 runs from the conserved cysteine through the conserved F or W. A D gene is named only where the DNA matches it firmly. A row's size may be missing; if present it is once, few, many or a size class.

d_call,clone_size,j_call,cdr3_length,v_call,cdr3_aa,cdr3_nt
TRBD1,-,TRBJ1-2,15,TRBV5-1,CASSSYRGPNYGYTF,TGCGCCAGCAGCTCATACAGGGGCCCTAACTATGGCTACACCTTC
-,-,TRBJ1-2,14,TRBV5-6,CASSPAAEDYGYTF,TGTGCCAGCAGCCCGGCGGCGGAAGACTATGGCTACACCTTC
-,-,TRBJ1-2,14,TRBV6-1,CASSEDGVFGGYTF,TGTGCCAGCAGTGAAGACGGGGTTTTTGGTGGCTACACCTTC
-,-,TRBJ2-5,16,TRBV7-9,CASSLVWTAPKETQYF,TGTGCCAGCAGCTTAGTTTGGACAGCTCCCAAAGAGACCCAGTACTTC
-,-,TRBJ2-2,13,TRBV30,CAWRTGSAGELFF,TGTGCCTGGAGGACCGGGAGCGCCGGGGAGCTGTTTTTT
TRBD2,-,TRBJ2-7,14,TRBV28,CASSTSGSLYEQYF,TGTGCCAGCAGTACTAGCGGGAGCCTCTACGAGCAGTACTTC
TRBD2,-,TRBJ2-7,14,TRBV14,CASSLGLTSYEQYF,TGTGCCAGCAGCCTGGGACTAACTAGTTACGAGCAGTACTTC
TRBD2,-,TRBJ2-7,14,TRBV2,CASSEDAGAYEQYF,TGTGCCAGCAGTGAAGATGCGGGGGCCTACGAGCAGTACTTC
TRBD2,-,TRBJ2-1,13,TRBV29-1,CSGNSGVGNEQFF,TGCAGCGGGAATAGCGGGGTGGGGAATGAGCAGTTCTTC
TRBD1,-,TRBJ1-3,16,TRBV28,CASSAPKTGQGNTIYF,TGTGCCAGCAGCGCGCCAAAGACAGGGCAAGGAAACACCATATATTTT
TRBD2,once,TRBJ2-1,14,TRBV24-1,CATSRAAGGSEQFF,TGTGCCACCAGTCGCGCGGCGGGAGGCAGTGAGCAGTTCTTC
TRBD1,-,TRBJ2-7,16,TRBV7-9,CASSFAVGQGFYEQYF,TGTGCCAGCAGCTTCGCGGTGGGACAGGGGTTCTACGAGCAGTACTTC
-,-,TRBJ2-1,15,TRBV18,CASSPVSPPYNEQFF,TGTGCCAGCTCACCAGTTAGCCCTCCCTACAATGAGCAGTTCTTC
TRBD1,-,TRBJ1-5,16,TRBV19,CASRNRDRGTYQPQHF,TGTGCCAGTAGAAACCGGGACAGGGGAACGTATCAGCCCCAGCATTTT
TRBD2,-,TRBJ2-7,15,TRBV10-3,CAISGTGGLSYEQYF,TGTGCCATCAGCGGGACGGGAGGACTCTCCTACGAGCAGTACTTC
TRBD2,-,TRBJ2-3,14,TRBV6-6,CASSQSPSGTVQYF,TGTGCCAGCAGTCAGTCTCCTAGCGGGACGGTGCAGTATTTT
-,-,TRBJ2-6,15,TRBV4-2,CASSQEGAGANVLTF,TGTGCCAGCAGCCAAGAGGGGGCCGGGGCCAACGTCCTGACTTTC
TRBD2,-,TRBJ2-3,16,TRBV19,CASSTGLAGDEDTQYF,TGTGCCAGTAGTACCGGACTAGCGGGAGATGAAGATACGCAGTATTTT
TRBD2,-,TRBJ2-1,18,TRBV2,CASSGRTSGRASVGEQFF,TGTGCCAGCAGTGGCCGGACTAGCGGGAGGGCCAGTGTAGGAGAGCAGTTCTTC
TRBD2,-,TRBJ2-1,13,TRBV5-6,CASTAGGYNEQFF,TGTGCCAGCACCGCGGGGGGGTACAATGAGCAGTTCTTC
TRBD1,-,TRBJ1-6,15,TRBV3-1/TRBV3-2,CASSPRDRGNSPLHF,TGTGCCAGCAGCCCTCGGGACAGGGGCAATTCACCCCTCCACTTT
TRBD2,-,TRBJ2-2,16,TRBV13,CASSLGLAANTGELFF,TGTGCCAGCAGCTTAGGACTAGCGGCCAACACCGGGGAGCTGTTTTTT
-,-,TRBJ2-5,15,TRBV24-1,CATSDFEPGEETQYF,TGTGCCACCAGTGATTTCGAGCCGGGGGAAGAGACCCAGTACTTC
-,-,TRBJ2-3,14,TRBV28,CASRPTGNTDTQYF,TGTGCCAGCAGGCCAACAGGGAACACAGATACGCAGTATTTT